This record concerns one T cell receptor (beta chain) sequence. Its antigen is unidentified. Documented treatment: some 20 received Ad26.COV2.S at low or high dose, single or two shots; about 5 received placebo; per-sample allocation not given. Sampling was performed 63 days after the first vaccine or placebo injection. An Ad26 vector that expressed Wuhan-strain SARS-CoV-2 spike constituted the vaccine. Produced via immunoSEQ multiplex PCR; TCRdb's table is partial and in-frame only. The repertoire holds more than 300,000 clones, with roughly 90% as singletons. This sample is part of a study of Ad26.COV2.S vaccination and SARS-CoV-2 variants. Study conclusions and caveats: People who got the vaccine or the placebo had similar non-spike TCR breadth.

Germline CDR1 reads GTSNPN; CDR2 reads SVGIG (reference sequence). Trimming at V came to 3 bases and at J to 5 bases, leaving 4 bases not matched to a gene. The CDR3 is 13 residues long. This TCR derives from a person aged 18-65 years who received the Ad26.COV2.S COVID-19 vaccine or a placebo. V usage is TRBV30 and J usage is TRBJ1-5; 7 positions agree with TRBD1. This sample comprised peripheral blood, obtained in a trial of Ad26.COV2.S vaccine versus placebo. The CDR3 protein is CAWSGTDDQPQHF. The CDR3 DNA sequence: TGTGCCTGGAGCGGGACAGACGATCAGCCCCAGCATTTT. Full variable domain (missing parts from reference TRBV30 and TRBJ1-5): SQTIHQWPATLVQPVGSPLSLECTVEGTSNPNLYWYRQAAGRGLQLLFYSVGIGQISSEVPQNLSASRPQDRQFILSSKKLLLSDSGFYLCAWSGTDDQPQHFGDGTRLSIL.